This T cell receptor (beta chain) was sequenced in a study of cytomegalovirus exposure and HLA in healthy donors. Study-wide results and caveats: Specificity for CMV antigens was confirmed in vitro for a few of the CMV-associated chains.

The donors were healthy bone marrow donors. There are 14 residues in the CDR3. Trimming at V came to 4 bases and at J to 0 bases, leaving 3 bases not matched to a gene. The germline CDR1 and CDR2 sequences are SGHTA and FQGNSA. This clone was observed a single time. Its specificity is unknown. The PCR was carried out with 60 Vbeta primers and 13 Jbeta primers. Original processing notes: A follow-up analysis tallied around 80 million unique TCR beta chains, roughly 11 million shared. The repertoire was sequenced with immunoSEQ multiplex PCR; TCRdb's copy has only in-frame clones and lacks some. The V and J calls and clone size are taken from that table; D and trimming were inferred from the DNA. The sample has 200,000 or so clones; about 82% are singletons.

The TCR comes from a man aged 25 to 40 in good health and CMV-seronegative. The rearrangement uses TRBV7-2 and TRBJ2-7; TRBD2 matches 7 bases. The sequenced sample was PBMCs. The CDR3 DNA reads TGTGCCAGCAGCTCTAGCGGAACCTCCTACGAGCAGTACTTC. Amino acids: CASSSSGTSYEQYF. The full variable domain, rest sourced from reference TRBV7-2 and TRBJ2-7, is GAGVSQSPSNKVTEKGKDVELRCDPISGHTALYWYRQSLGQGLEFLIYFQGNSAPDKSGLPSDRFSAERTGGSVSTLTIQRTQQEDSAVYLCASSSSGTSYEQYFGPGTRLTVT.